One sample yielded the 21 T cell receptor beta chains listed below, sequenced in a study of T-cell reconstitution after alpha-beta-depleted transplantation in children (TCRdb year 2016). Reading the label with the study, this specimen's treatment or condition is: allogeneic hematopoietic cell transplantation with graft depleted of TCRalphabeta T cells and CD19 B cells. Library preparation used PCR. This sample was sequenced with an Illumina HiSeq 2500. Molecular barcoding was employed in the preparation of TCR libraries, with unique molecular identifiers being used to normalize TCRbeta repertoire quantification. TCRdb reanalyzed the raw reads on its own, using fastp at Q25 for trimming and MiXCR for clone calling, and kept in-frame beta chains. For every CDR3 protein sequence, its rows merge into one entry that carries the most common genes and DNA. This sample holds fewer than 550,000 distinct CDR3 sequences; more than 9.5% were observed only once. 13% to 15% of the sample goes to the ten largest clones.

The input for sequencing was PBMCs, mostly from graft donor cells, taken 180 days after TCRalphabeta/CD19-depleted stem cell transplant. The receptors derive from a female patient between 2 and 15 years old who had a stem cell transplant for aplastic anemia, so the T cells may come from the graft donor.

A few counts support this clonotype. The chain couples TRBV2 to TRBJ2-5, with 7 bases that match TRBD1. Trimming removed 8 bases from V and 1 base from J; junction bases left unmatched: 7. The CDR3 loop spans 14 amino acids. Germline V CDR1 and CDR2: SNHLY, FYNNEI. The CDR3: CASGEDRVQETQYF. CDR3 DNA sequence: TGTGCCAGCGGAGAAGACAGGGTCCAAGAGACCCAGTACTTC.

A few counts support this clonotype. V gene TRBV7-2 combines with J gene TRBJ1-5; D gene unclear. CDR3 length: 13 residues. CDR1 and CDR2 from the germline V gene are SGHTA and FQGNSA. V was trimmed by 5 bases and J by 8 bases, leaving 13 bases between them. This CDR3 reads CASSPQPREPQHF. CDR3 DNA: TGTGCCAGCAGCCCTCAGCCCCGTGAGCCCCAGCATTTT. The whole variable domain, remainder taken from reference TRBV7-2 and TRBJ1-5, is GAGVSQSPSNKVTEKGKDVELRCDPISGHTALYWYRQSLGQGLEFLIYFQGNSAPDKSGLPSDRFSAERTGGSVSTLTIQRTQQEDSAVYLCASSPQPREPQHFGDGTRLSIL.

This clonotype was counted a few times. Here the CDR3 reads CASSLSGGPDTQYF. The CDR3 nucleotides read TGTGCCAGCAGCCTGTCGGGAGGGCCGGATACGCAGTATTTT. The V call is TRBV7-2, the J call TRBJ2-3; 8 nucleotides agree with TRBD2. Germline values: CDR1 SGHTA, CDR2 FQGNSA. The CDR3 has 14 amino acids. With V trimmed by 5 bases and J by 6 bases, 7 bases remained unmatched. Full variable domain (outside the CDR3, taken from reference TRBV7-2 and TRBJ2-3): GAGVSQSPSNKVTEKGKDVELRCDPISGHTALYWYRQSLGQGLEFLIYFQGNSAPDKSGLPSDRFSAERTGGSVSTLTIQRTQQEDSAVYLCASSLSGGPDTQYFGPGTRLTVL.

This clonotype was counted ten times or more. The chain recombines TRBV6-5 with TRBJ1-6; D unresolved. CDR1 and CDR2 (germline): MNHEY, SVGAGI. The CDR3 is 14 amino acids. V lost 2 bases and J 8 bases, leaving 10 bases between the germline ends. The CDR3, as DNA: TGTGCCAGCAGTTACCACGGTTCTTATTCACCCCTCCACTTT. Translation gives CASSYHGSYSPLHF.

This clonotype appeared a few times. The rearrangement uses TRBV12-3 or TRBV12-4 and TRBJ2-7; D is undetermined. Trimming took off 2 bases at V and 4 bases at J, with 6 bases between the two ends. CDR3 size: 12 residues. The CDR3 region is CASSLHPYEQYF. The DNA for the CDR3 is TGTGCCAGCAGTTTACACCCGTACGAGCAGTACTTC.

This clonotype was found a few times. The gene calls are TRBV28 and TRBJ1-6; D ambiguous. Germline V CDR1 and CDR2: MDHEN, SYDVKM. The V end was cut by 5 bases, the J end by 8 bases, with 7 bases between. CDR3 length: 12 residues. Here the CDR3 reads CASSTEYSPLHF. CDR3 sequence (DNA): TGTGCCAGCAGTACAGAGTATTCACCCCTCCACTTT.

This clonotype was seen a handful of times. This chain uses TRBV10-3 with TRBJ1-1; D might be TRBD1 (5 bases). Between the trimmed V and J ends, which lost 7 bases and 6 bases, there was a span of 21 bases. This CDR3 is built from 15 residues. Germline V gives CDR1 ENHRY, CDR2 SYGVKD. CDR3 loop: CAIKVGGRVSAEAFF. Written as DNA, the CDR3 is TGTGCCATCAAAGTGGGAGGCAGGGTGAGTGCTGAAGCTTTCTTT.

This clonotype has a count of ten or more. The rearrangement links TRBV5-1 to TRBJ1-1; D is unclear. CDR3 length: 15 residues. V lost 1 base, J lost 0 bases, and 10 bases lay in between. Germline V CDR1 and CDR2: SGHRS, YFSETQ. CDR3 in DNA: TGCGCCAGCAGCTTGAAGGGAAACATGAACACTGAAGCTTTCTTT. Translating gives CASSLKGNMNTEAFF. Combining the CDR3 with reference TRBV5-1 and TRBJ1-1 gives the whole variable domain KAGVTQTPRYLIKTRGQQVTLSCSPISGHRSVSWYQQTPGQGLQFLFEYFSETQRNKGNFPGRFSGRQFSNSRSEMNVSTLELGDSALYLCASSLKGNMNTEAFFGQGTRLTVV.

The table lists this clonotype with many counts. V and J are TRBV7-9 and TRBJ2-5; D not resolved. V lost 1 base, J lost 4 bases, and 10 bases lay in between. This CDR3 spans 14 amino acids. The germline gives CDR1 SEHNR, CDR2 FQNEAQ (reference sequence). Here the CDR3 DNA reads TGTGCCAGCAGCTTAGAAGTTGTAGGAGAGACCCAGTACTTC. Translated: CASSLEVVGETQYF.

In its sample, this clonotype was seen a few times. The CDR3 protein is CASSGHVGQGFMQPQHF. The CDR3 nucleotides are TGTGCCAGCAGTGGGCACGTTGGTCAGGGTTTTATGCAGCCCCAGCATTTT. The chain combines TRBV12-3 or TRBV12-4 with TRBJ1-5; maybe TRBD1 (5 bases). V lost 5 bases and J 7 bases, leaving 24 bases between the germline ends. The CDR3 has 17 residues.

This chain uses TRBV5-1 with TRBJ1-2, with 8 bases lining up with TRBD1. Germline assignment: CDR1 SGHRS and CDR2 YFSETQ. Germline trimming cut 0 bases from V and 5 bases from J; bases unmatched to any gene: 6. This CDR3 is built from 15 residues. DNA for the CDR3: TGCGCCAGCAGCTTGGATACAGGGGGAAGATATGGCTACACCTTC. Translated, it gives CASSLDTGGRYGYTF. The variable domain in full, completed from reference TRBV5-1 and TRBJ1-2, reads KAGVTQTPRYLIKTRGQQVTLSCSPISGHRSVSWYQQTPGQGLQFLFEYFSETQRNKGNFPGRFSGRQFSNSRSEMNVSTLELGDSALYLCASSLDTGGRYGYTFGSGTRLTVV.

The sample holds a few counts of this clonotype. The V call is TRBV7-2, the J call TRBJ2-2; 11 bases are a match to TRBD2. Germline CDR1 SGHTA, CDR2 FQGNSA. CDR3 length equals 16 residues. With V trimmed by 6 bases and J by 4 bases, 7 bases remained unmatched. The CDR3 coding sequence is TGTGCCAGCAGTCTCCTAGCGGGGGGACTCACCGGGGAGCTGTTTTTT. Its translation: CASSLLAGGLTGELFF.

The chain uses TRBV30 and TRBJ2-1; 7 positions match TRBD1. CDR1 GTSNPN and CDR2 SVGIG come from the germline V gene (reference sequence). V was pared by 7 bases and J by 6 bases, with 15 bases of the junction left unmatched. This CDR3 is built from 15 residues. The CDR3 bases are TGTGCCTCAACAAAGGGACAGCCCAAGGCCAATGAGCAGTTCTTC. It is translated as CASTKGQPKANEQFF.

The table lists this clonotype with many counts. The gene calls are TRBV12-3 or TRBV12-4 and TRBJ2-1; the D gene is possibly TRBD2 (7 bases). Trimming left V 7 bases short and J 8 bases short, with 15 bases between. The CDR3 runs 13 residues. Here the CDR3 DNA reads TGTGCCAGCAACGTCAGGGAGGGGGATGAGCAGTTCTTC. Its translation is CASNVREGDEQFF.

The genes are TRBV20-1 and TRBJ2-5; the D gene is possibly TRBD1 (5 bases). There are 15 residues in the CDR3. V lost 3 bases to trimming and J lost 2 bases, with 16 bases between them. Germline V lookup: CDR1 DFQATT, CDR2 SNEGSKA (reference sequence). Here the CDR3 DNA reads TGCAGTGCTAGGGTGAGGACACAACCACAAGAGACCCAGTACTTC. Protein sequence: CSARVRTQPQETQYF.

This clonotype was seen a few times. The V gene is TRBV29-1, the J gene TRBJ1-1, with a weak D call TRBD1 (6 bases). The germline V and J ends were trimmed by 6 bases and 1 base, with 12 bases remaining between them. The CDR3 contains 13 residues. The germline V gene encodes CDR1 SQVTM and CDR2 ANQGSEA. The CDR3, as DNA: TGCAGCGTCTTGGACAGCCCGAACACTGAAGCTTTCTTT. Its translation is CSVLDSPNTEAFF.

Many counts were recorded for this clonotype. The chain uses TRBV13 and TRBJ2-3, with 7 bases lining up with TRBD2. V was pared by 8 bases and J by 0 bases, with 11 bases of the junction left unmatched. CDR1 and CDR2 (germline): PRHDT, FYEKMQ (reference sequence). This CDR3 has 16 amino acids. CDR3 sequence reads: CASYPGGNPSTDTQYF. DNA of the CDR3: TGTGCCAGCTACCCCGGGGGGAACCCAAGCACAGATACGCAGTATTTT.

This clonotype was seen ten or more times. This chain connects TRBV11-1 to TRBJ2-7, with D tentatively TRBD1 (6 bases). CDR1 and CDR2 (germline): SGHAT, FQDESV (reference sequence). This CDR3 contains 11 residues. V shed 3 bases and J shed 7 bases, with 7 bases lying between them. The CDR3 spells CASSFGTEQYF. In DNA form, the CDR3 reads TGTGCCAGCAGCTTCGGGACAGAGCAGTACTTC.

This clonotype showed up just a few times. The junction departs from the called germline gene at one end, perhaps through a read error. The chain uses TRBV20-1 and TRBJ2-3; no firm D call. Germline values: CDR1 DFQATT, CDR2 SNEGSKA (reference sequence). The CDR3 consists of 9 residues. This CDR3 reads CSARAPAAF. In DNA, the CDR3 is TGCAGTGCTAGAGCCCCTGCGGCGTTT.

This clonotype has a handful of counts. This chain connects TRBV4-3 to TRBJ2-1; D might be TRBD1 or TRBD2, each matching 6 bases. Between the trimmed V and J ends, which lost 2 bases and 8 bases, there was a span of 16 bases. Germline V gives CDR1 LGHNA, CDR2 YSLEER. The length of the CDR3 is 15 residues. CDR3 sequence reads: CASSQTKKGGHEQFF. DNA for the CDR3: TGCGCCAGCAGCCAAACAAAAAAGGGGGGACATGAGCAGTTCTTC.

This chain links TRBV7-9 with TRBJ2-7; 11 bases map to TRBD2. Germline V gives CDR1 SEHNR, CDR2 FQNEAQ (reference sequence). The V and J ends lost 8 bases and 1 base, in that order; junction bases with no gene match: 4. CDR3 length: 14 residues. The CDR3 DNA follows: TGTGCCAGCCAAGCTAGCGGGAGGTCCTACGAGCAGTACGTC. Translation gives CASQASGRSYEQYV.